The 12 T cell receptor beta chains reported below all come from one sample, sequenced in a study of cytomegalovirus exposure and HLA in healthy donors. Both 60 Vbeta primers and 13 Jbeta primers went into the PCR. Only in-frame clones appear in the TCRdb table, and some are missing; sequencing was by immunoSEQ multiplex PCR. The data contain approximately 160,000 clones, about four fifths of them seen just once; the ten biggest clones take up about 1.5%. The specimen was PBMCs. These receptors originate from a male donor in good health and CMV-seronegative.

The chain carries TRBV7-6 and TRBJ1-2; 7 positions match TRBD1. CDR3 length: 15 residues. Germline V gives CDR1 SGHVS, CDR2 FNYEAQ. Trimming removed 4 bases from V and 0 bases from J; junction bases left unmatched: 5. The DNA of the CDR3 is TGTGCCAGCAGCTCAACAGGGGCCACTAACTATGGCTACACCTTC. Protein product: CASSSTGATNYGYTF.

The rearrangement links TRBV7-9 to TRBJ2-7; 8 bases fit TRBD1. Germline V gene data show CDR1 as SEHNR and CDR2 as FQNEAQ (reference sequence). Trimming took 5 bases from V and 3 from J; bases not matched to a gene: 0. This CDR3 contains 12 residues. The CDR3 DNA is TGTGCCAGCAGCACAGGGGGCTACGAGCAGTACTTC. Translation: CASSTGGYEQYF.

V gene TRBV11-2 combines with J gene TRBJ1-1, with D possibly TRBD1 on 5 matching bases. Germline assignment: CDR1 SGHAT and CDR2 FQNNGV. With 4 bases removed from V and 4 bases from J, the gap between germline ends came to 16 bases. The CDR3 sequence is 15 residues long. As DNA, the CDR3 is TGTGCCAGCAGCTCGGCGGGGGTCTTAGGCACTGAAGCTTTCTTT. Translation gives CASSSAGVLGTEAFF.

The table lists this clone with a count of one. The junction differs from germline at one of its ends, possibly a read error. CDR3 sequence: CSSSTLADSPLHF. The DNA of the CDR3 is TGTTCCAGCAGTACCCTGGCGGATTCACCCCTCCACTTT. The chain combines TRBV7-9 with TRBJ1-6; D gene ambiguous. The CDR3 covers 13 residues. The germline V gene has CDR1 SEHNR and CDR2 FQNEAQ (reference sequence).

CDR3 in amino acids: CASSLGLDTARSQYF. The CDR3 coding sequence is TGTGCCAGCAGCTTGGGACTAGATACCGCGCGGAGCCAGTACTTC. The genes are TRBV7-9 and TRBJ2-5; TRBD2 agrees at 8 bases. J was trimmed by 10 bases and V by 3 bases; bases with no gene match: 13. CDR3 length: 15 residues. From germline, CDR1 is SEHNR and CDR2 FQNEAQ (reference sequence).

The chain carries TRBV12-5 and TRBJ2-2, with D hard to call. Germline V gives CDR1 LGHNT, CDR2 FRNRAP. Trimming cost V 3 bases and J 6 bases, with 11 bases left between them. The length of the CDR3 is 14 residues. CDR3 DNA: TGTGCTAGTGGTTTAGCAACTCAGGCCGGGGAGCTGTTTTTT. Its protein product is CASGLATQAGELFF.

The J gene is TRBJ2-1, the V gene TRBV28; D is unclear. The CDR3 totals 14 residues. Germline V gene data show CDR1 as MDHEN and CDR2 as SYDVKM. With 3 bases removed from V and 9 bases from J, the gap between germline ends came to 15 bases. Here the CDR3 DNA reads TGTGCCAGCAGTTTGCCCGGGTCCCGGAGTGAGCAGTTCTTC. It encodes CASSLPGSRSEQFF.

The rearrangement joins TRBV5-4 to TRBJ2-7, with D possibly matching TRBD1 (6 bases). CDR3 length equals 15 residues. Trimming stripped 4 bases from V and 0 bases from J, with 14 bases between. Germline lookup yields CDR1 SGHNT and CDR2 YYREEE (reference sequence). The CDR3 sequence is CASSTGTGSSYEQYF. In DNA, the CDR3 is TGTGCCAGCAGCACAGGCACAGGGAGCTCCTACGAGCAGTACTTC.

The gene calls are TRBV6-1 and TRBJ1-5; the match to TRBD1 covers 10 bases. Germline lookup yields CDR1 MNHNS and CDR2 SASEGT. The ends lost 6 bases at V and 2 bases at J; junction bases unmatched: 4. The CDR3 totals 15 residues. CDR3 nucleotides: TGTGCCAGCAGCCCCGGGACAGGGGGCAATCAGCCCCAGCATTTT. Its protein product is CASSPGTGGNQPQHF.

The V call is TRBV6-6, the J call TRBJ1-3, with 8 bases that match TRBD1. CDR3 length equals 16 residues. Trimming took 2 bases from V and 4 from J; bases not matched to a gene: 7. Germline V lookup: CDR1 MNHNY, CDR2 SVGAGI (reference sequence). CDR3 sequence (DNA): TGTGCCAGCAGTTACCCGACAGGGGTAGAAGGAAACACCATATATTTT. Protein: CASSYPTGVEGNTIYF.

The chain has TRBV7-3 and TRBJ2-1; 8 bases line up with TRBD2. From germline, CDR1 is SGHTA and CDR2 FQGTGA. CDR3 length: 17 residues. V dropped 5 bases and J dropped 5; count of bases not matched to a gene: 14. The CDR3 DNA sequence: TGTGCCAGCAGCATAGATGGGACTAGAGTGGGTCACAATGAGCAGTTCTTC. Its protein product is CASSIDGTRVGHNEQFF.

The chain links TRBV27 to TRBJ2-5, with D perhaps TRBD1 (6 bases). V lost 6 bases to trimming and J lost 1 base, with 15 bases between them. Germline V CDR1 and CDR2: MNHEY, SMNVEV (reference sequence). The CDR3 loop spans 15 amino acids. Written as DNA, the CDR3 is TGTGCCAGCAGCGCCGCGGACAGCCTCCAAGAGACCCAGTACTTC. The encoded protein is CASSAADSLQETQYF.